The rows below give T cell receptor beta chains drawn from one sample of a study of T cells in Graves' hyperthyroidism and ophthalmopathy. A single record per CDR3 protein comes from TCRdb applying MiXCR to the multiplex PCR reads. The sample has around 350,000 distinct CDR3 sequences; about a sixth are singletons. Source material: blood. These receptor sequences come from a woman younger than 45 with Graves' hyperthyroidism that later progressed to Graves' ophthalmopathy. Each CDR3 is given with its conserved first and last residue. The order of the fields is CDR3 protein, V gene, clone size. Where a row states a size, it is once, few, many or the class of an expanded clone; other rows omit it.

CASSLFGAHNEQFF,TRBV28,many
CASSPPGQGGREQYF,TRBV19,NA
CASSLTAGDYEQYF,TRBV27,many
CSASGGETQYF,TRBV20-1,NA
CASSPLNKDTQYF,TRBV12-3/TRBV12-4,many
CASSIPKPGTTGTDTQYF,TRBV6-1,few
CASGGGAENQPQHF,TRBV12-3/TRBV12-4,many
CASRPELGQGYTDTQYF,TRBV2,many
CASRPGLSNEKLFF,TRBV6-2/TRBV6-3,NA
CSVEERKYNEQFF,TRBV29-1,many
CASRTGLADPYNEQFF,TRBV5-1,many
CASSETLTGVGRNEQFF,TRBV2,many
CASSPSGIGYEQYF,TRBV4-1,NA
CAVPPGAGGTDTQYF,TRBV2,many
CASSFGGAQPQHF,TRBV27,many
CASSMGDYSNQPQHF,TRBV19,NA
CASRPHGSSYEQYF,TRBV28,many
CSARASGWGAYNEQFF,TRBV20-1,few
CSSREPPKAQYF,TRBV29-1,few
CASSEWAGVTDTQYF,TRBV25-1,few
CATEAKQGPGELFF,TRBV25-1,NA
CASSRQELYGYTF,TRBV19,many